A single T cell receptor (beta chain) is shown here with its context. What it binds is unknown. This CDR3 region has 17 residues. Germline V gene sequence: CDR1 MNHEY, CDR2 SMNVEV (reference sequence). Unmatched junction bases numbered 11, after V lost 6 bases and J lost 2 bases. This record comes from a study of blood T cells in healthy people across ages. Findings and caveats of the study: PBMCs were not sorted, which prevented a conclusive comparison of naive versus antigen-experienced cells.

A second PCR, run for roughly 7 to 11 cycles, used a sample-barcoded 5' primer plus a J-beta primer mix. Each CDR3 protein gets one entry after TCRdb re-called the 5' RACE reads with MiXCR. The table lists hundreds of thousands of distinct CDR3 sequences, about half of them singletons, with roughly 34% in the top ten. Donor samples were obtained from healthy Caucasian individuals from Russia, aged 6 to 90. About 10 milliliters of peripheral blood were drawn from each donor into EDTA-treated tubes. The sample consisted of blood. This rearrangement joins TRBV27 to TRBJ2-2, with TRBD1 matching over 8 bases. The TCR was taken from a woman aged 55-75 years in good health. For the CDR3, the DNA is TGTGCCAGCAGCCTTATCAGGGGGCGAGTTAACACCGGGGAGCTGTTTTTT. Its protein is CASSLIRGRVNTGELFF.